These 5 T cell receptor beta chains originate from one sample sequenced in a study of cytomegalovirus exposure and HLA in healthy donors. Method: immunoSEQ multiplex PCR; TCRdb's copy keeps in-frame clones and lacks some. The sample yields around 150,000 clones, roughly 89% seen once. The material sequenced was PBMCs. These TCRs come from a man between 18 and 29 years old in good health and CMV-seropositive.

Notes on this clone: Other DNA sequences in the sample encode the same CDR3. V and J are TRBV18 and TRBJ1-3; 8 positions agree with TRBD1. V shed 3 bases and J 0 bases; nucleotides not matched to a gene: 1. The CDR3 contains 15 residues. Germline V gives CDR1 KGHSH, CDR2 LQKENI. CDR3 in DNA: TGTGCCAGCTCACCCGGACAGGGCTCTGGAAACACCATATATTTT. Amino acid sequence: CASSPGQGSGNTIYF. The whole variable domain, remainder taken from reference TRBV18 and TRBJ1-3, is NAGVMQNPRHLVRRRGQEARLRCSPMKGHSHVYWYRQLPEEGLKFMVYLQKENIIDESGMPKERFSAEFPKEGPSILRIQQVVRGDSAAYFCASSPGQGSGNTIYFGEGSWLTVV.

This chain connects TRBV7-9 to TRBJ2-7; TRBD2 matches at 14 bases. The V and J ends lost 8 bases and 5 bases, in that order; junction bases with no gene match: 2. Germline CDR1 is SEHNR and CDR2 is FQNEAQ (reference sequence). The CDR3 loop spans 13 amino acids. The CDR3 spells CASGLAGGHEQYF. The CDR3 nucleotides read TGTGCCAGCGGACTAGCGGGAGGACACGAGCAGTACTTC.

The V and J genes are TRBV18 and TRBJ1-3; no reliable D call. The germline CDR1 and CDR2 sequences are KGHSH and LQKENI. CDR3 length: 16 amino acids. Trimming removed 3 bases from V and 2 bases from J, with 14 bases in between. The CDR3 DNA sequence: TGTGCCAGCTCACCGCTAGACACCGGGACTGGAAACACCATATATTTT. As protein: CASSPLDTGTGNTIYF.

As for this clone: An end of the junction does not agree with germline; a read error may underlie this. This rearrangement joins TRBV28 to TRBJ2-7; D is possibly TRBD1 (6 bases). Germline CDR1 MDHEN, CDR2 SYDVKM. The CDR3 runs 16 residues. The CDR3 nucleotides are TGTGCCAGCAGTTTATACCGTCTCAGGGACACCCTAGACCAAGACTTC. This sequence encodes CASSLYRLRDTLDQDF.

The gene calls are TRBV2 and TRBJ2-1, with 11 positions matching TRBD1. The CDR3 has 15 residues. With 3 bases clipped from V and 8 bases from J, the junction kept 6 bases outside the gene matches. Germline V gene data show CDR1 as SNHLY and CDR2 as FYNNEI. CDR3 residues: CASSEQGQGADEQFF. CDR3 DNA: TGTGCCAGCAGTGAGCAAGGACAGGGGGCGGATGAGCAGTTCTTC.